What follows are 2 T cell receptor beta chains derived from one specimen sequenced in a study of read filtering for tumor transcriptome and immune sequencing (dated by TCRdb to 2020 to 2021). The sample was run on an Illumina HiSeq 4000. Starting from 400 to 450 ng RNA, TCR libraries were constructed with the Immunoverse kit using molecular barcoded adaptors that cover the alpha/delta and beta/gamma chains. TCRdb trimmed public reads at Q25 via fastp, called clones via MiXCR and kept in-frame beta chains. One record per CDR3 amino acid sequence lists the most common genes and DNA. The sample table holds roughly 27,000 distinct CDR3 sequences, of which around 15% were seen once. The top ten hold over 35% of the sample. Material: a population of CD138-negative cells sorted from bone marrow. Sample cell subset or site, as interpreted from the label and publication: bone marrow mononuclear cells depleted of CD138+ plasma/myeloma cells by negative magnetic selection. These receptors all come from a donor aged 40 or older with multiple myeloma.

This clonotype came up many times. The chain joins TRBV10-3 to TRBJ1-5; a weak D match, TRBD1 (6 bases). The CDR3 is made up of 16 amino acids. Trimming removed 10 bases at V and 2 bases at J, with 21 bases between. Per the germline V gene, CDR1 is ENHRY and CDR2 is SYGVKD. CDR3 bases: TGTGCCACCCGACTCGGGGGGGCGAGCGGCAATCAGCCCCAGCATTTT. It translates to CATRLGGASGNQPQHF.

This clonotype has a count of ten or more. The genes are TRBV20-1 and TRBJ2-2, with 9 bases matching TRBD2. After removal of 1 base from V and 3 bases from J, the junction contained 6 bases not matched to a gene. Germline V lookup: CDR1 DFQATT, CDR2 SNEGSKA (reference sequence). The CDR3 covers 16 residues. CDR3 region: CSARVGSGRYTGELFF. The CDR3 nucleotides are TGCAGTGCTAGAGTGGGTAGCGGGAGATACACCGGGGAGCTGTTTTTT.